The clone carrying this T cell receptor (beta chain) was seen a handful of times. A sample-barcoded 5' primer and a J-beta primer mix were used in a second PCR of about 6 to 12 cycles. Each CDR3 protein gets one entry after TCRdb re-called the 5' RACE reads with MiXCR. Of roughly 800,000 distinct CDR3 sequences detected, about 25% appear once; the ten largest clones hold 9.4%. CDR1 LNHNV and CDR2 YYDKDF come from the germline V gene (reference sequence). CDR3 length: 17 amino acids. V lost 0 bases and J lost 7; bases outside the gene matches: 8. The record originates from a study of blood T cells in healthy people across ages. Caucasian, healthy and from Russia, the donors were aged between 6 and 90. This same sample was also part of a study on T cells of mothers and their children.

The origin of this receptor is a boy aged 10-17 years in good health. The sequenced sample consisted of blood. The rearrangement links TRBV15 to TRBJ2-2, with 10 bases lining up with TRBD2. DNA for the CDR3: TGTGCCACCAGCAGAGATCTTCGGAGACTAGCGGGCGGGGAGCTGTTTTTT. It is translated as CATSRDLRRLAGGELFF.